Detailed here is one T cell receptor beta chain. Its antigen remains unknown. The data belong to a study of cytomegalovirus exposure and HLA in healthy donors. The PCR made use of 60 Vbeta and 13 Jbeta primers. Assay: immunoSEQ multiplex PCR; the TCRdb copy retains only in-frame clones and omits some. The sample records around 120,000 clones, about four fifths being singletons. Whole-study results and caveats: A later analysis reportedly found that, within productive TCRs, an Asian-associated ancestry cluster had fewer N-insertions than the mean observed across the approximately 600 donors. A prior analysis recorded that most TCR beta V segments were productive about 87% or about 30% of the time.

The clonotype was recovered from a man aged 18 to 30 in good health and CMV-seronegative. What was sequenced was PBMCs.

The chain's CDR3 is CASSSRGTGNTIYF. Written as DNA, the CDR3 is TGTGCCAGCAGCTCCAGGGGAACTGGAAACACCATATATTTT. This rearrangement joins TRBV6-1 to TRBJ1-3, with D possibly TRBD1 on 6 matching bases. This CDR3 region has 14 residues. Trimming took 6 bases from V and 2 from J, leaving 11 bases between them. In germline, CDR1 is MNHNS, CDR2 SASEGT.